These 19 T cell receptor beta chains were sequenced from one sample in a study of T cell responses to AZD1222 COVID-19 vaccine. The data were produced by immunoSEQ multiplex PCR, yet TCRdb's version contains in-frame clones alone and is incomplete. The profile shows around 110,000 clones, 85% to 95% of them singletons. The sample consisted of peripheral blood, taken 28 days after the second AZD1222 dose. These receptor sequences come from an adult who received the AZD1222 COVID-19 vaccine.

The rearrangement links TRBV27 to TRBJ2-7; no firm D call. The V end was cut by 8 bases, the J end by 2 bases, with 10 bases between. CDR3 size: 12 residues. In germline, CDR1 is MNHEY, CDR2 SMNVEV (reference sequence). The CDR3 DNA reads TGTGCCAGCGCAGCAGCCCCCTACGAGCAGTACTTC. Translating gives CASAAAPYEQYF.

J is TRBJ2-7 and V is TRBV12-3 or TRBV12-4, with no clear D. This CDR3 has 13 residues. Trimming left V 1 base short and J 0 bases short, with 4 bases between. The CDR3 loop is CASSLVTSYEQYF. Here the CDR3 DNA reads TGTGCCAGCAGTTTAGTGACCTCCTACGAGCAGTACTTC.

The V call is TRBV5-1, the J call TRBJ1-1; no definite D call. The length of the CDR3 is 13 residues. Trimming cost V 7 bases and J 4 bases, with 14 bases left between them. Per germline, CDR1 SGHRS and CDR2 YFSETQ. In nucleotides, the CDR3 is TGCGCCAGCCATACCGAGGAGGGCACTGAAGCTTTCTTT. Protein: CASHTEEGTEAFF.

This rearrangement joins TRBV28 to TRBJ1-5; D may be TRBD1 (6 bases). V lost 9 bases, J lost 9 bases, and 21 bases lay in between. The CDR3 runs 14 residues. CDR1 is MDHEN, CDR2 SYDVKM, per germline. CDR3 in DNA: TGTGCCAGTTACAGGGAGGGAGGCTTGCGGCCCCAGCATTTT. Protein: CASYREGGLRPQHF.

V and J are TRBV29-1 and TRBJ2-3; no clear D. Germline V gene sequence: CDR1 SQVTM, CDR2 ANQGSEA. The CDR3 contains 10 residues. Trimming took 8 bases from V and 2 from J, leaving 5 bases between them. CDR3 nucleotide sequence: TGCAGCACTTACACAGATACGCAGTATTTT. Its translation is CSTYTDTQYF.

This chain joins TRBV19 and TRBJ2-3; 8 bases match TRBD2. V was clipped by 2 bases and J by 3 bases; unmatched bases: 7. Germline CDR1 and CDR2: LNHDA and SQIVND (reference sequence). This CDR3 spans 16 amino acids. The CDR3: CASSISGSLRTDTQYF. The CDR3 DNA reads as TGTGCCAGTAGTATAAGCGGGAGTCTAAGGACAGATACGCAGTATTTT.

This clone was seen once. The chain has TRBV28 and TRBJ1-5; D unclear. Trimming took off 1 base at V and 1 base at J, with 11 bases between the two ends. CDR1 and CDR2 (germline): MDHEN, SYDVKM. CDR3 length: 16 residues. CDR3 DNA: TGTGCCAGCAGTTTATACCCCAATCAGAGCAATCAGCCCCAGCATTTT. Encoded protein: CASSLYPNQSNQPQHF.

The V gene is TRBV18, the J gene TRBJ2-3; D is undetermined. The germline V and J ends were trimmed by 3 bases and 7 bases, with 20 bases remaining between them. Germline-derived CDR1 and CDR2 are KGHSH and LQKENI. This CDR3 is 16 amino acids long. The CDR3: CASSPTGSGRGNTQYF. For the CDR3, the DNA is TGTGCCAGCTCACCCACCGGCTCTGGACGTGGGAATACGCAGTATTTT.

V gene TRBV5-1 combines with J gene TRBJ2-1; TRBD2 matches 10 bases. The CDR3 loop spans 16 amino acids. Trimming removed 1 base from V and 5 bases from J; junction bases left unmatched: 6. CDR1 SGHRS and CDR2 YFSETQ come from the germline V gene. The CDR3 sequence is CASSLTSGIYNNEQFF. The CDR3 DNA sequence: TGCGCCAGCAGCTTGACTAGCGGGATTTACAACAATGAGCAGTTCTTC.

The rearrangement uses TRBV27 and TRBJ2-7, with D perhaps assigned TRBD1 or TRBD2 (5 bases each). Trimming cost V 5 bases and J 3 bases, with 17 bases left between them. CDR1 and CDR2 (germline): MNHEY, SMNVEV (reference sequence). The CDR3 is made up of 15 amino acids. CDR3 DNA: TGTGCCAGCAGTCCGACAGAGATCGAGGGCTACGAGCAGTACTTC. Translation gives CASSPTEIEGYEQYF.

This chain joins TRBV5-1 and TRBJ2-7; possible D gene TRBD2, 5 bases. CDR3 length: 11 amino acids. V was trimmed by 5 bases and J by 6 bases, leaving 9 bases between them. Germline assignment: CDR1 SGHRS and CDR2 YFSETQ. This CDR3 is CASSAGGEQYF. The CDR3 bases are TGCGCCAGCAGTGCCGGAGGCGAGCAGTACTTC.

This chain uses TRBV11-2 with TRBJ2-1; either TRBD1 or TRBD2 may fit D (5 bases each). The V and J ends lost 0 bases and 1 base respectively, with 7 bases between them. This CDR3 is 15 amino acids long. Germline V gene lookup returns CDR1 SGHAT and CDR2 FQNNGV. CDR3 DNA sequence: TGTGCCAGCAGCTTAGACGGGGCATCCTACAATGAGCAGTTCTTC. Residues: CASSLDGASYNEQFF.

On this clone itself: Within the sample, other DNA sequences also encode this same CDR3. V usage is TRBV14 and J usage is TRBJ2-3, with D uncertain. Trimming stripped 1 base from V and 5 bases from J, with 1 base between. The CDR3 is made up of 11 amino acids. The germline gives CDR1 SGHDN, CDR2 FVKESK. Written as DNA, the CDR3 is TGTGCCAGCAGCCAAGGAGATACGCAGTATTTT. It translates to CASSQGDTQYF.

The chain is built from TRBV28 and TRBJ1-1; 8 bases fit TRBD1. There are 14 residues in the CDR3. Germline values: CDR1 MDHEN, CDR2 SYDVKM. J was trimmed by 4 bases and V by 3 bases; bases with no gene match: 4. Here the CDR3 reads CASSFQGAVTEAFF. The CDR3 DNA sequence: TGTGCCAGCAGTTTTCAGGGGGCGGTCACTGAAGCTTTCTTT.

The chain carries TRBV7-8 and TRBJ2-7, with 10 bases lining up with TRBD2. With V trimmed by 5 bases and J by 4 bases, 5 bases remained unmatched. The CDR3 has 14 residues. CDR1 and CDR2 from the germline V gene are SGHVS and FQNEAQ. The CDR3 nucleotides are TGTGCCAGCAGCCCTGGGACTAGCGAATACGAGCAGTACTTC. Its protein is CASSPGTSEYEQYF.

The chain combines TRBV2 with TRBJ2-7, with unresolved D. The germline V gene encodes CDR1 SNHLY and CDR2 FYNNEI. The CDR3 consists of 13 residues. Trimming left V 3 bases short and J 2 bases short, with 8 bases between. Written as DNA, the CDR3 is TGTGCCAGCAGTGATCTCAGGACCTACGAGCAGTACTTC. Translated, it gives CASSDLRTYEQYF.

J is TRBJ1-2 and V is TRBV30; D is perhaps TRBD1 (6 bases). With 0 bases removed from V and 10 bases from J, the gap between germline ends came to 15 bases. The germline V gene encodes CDR1 GTSNPN and CDR2 SVGIG (reference sequence). This CDR3 has 13 amino acids. The CDR3 spells CAWSVRGQGIYTF. The CDR3, as DNA: TGTGCCTGGAGTGTAAGGGGACAAGGTATCTACACCTTC.

The chain joins TRBV23-1 to TRBJ2-5, with D unclear. TRBV23-1 has ORF status, its function being uncertain. CDR3 size: 15 residues. V was cut by 4 bases and J by 2 bases, with 14 bases left in between. The CDR3 protein is CASSPPKRHQETQYF. The CDR3 DNA reads as TGCGCCAGCAGTCCACCTAAAAGGCATCAAGAGACCCAGTACTTC.

Turning to this clone: Relative to the germline gene, one junction end is altered; a read error may explain this. The V and J genes are TRBV4-1 and TRBJ1-4; D gene ambiguous. In germline, CDR1 is MGHRA, CDR2 YSYEKL. The length of the CDR3 is 13 residues. The CDR3 DNA sequence: TGCGCCAGCAGCCACACAACAAATGAAAAACTGTTTTTT. Amino acids: CASSHTTNEKLFF.